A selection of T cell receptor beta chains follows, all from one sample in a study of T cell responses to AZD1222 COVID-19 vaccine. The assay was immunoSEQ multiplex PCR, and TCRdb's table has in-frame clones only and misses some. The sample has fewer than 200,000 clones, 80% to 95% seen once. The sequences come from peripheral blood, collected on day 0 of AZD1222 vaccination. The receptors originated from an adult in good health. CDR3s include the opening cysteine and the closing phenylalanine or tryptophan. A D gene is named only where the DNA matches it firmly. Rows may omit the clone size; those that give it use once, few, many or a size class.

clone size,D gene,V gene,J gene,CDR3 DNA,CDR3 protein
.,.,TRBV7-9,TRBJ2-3,TGTGCCAGCAGCTTAGGGCAGGAGGTTGATACGCAGTATTTT,CASSLGQEVDTQYF
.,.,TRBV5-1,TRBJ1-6,TGCGCCAGCAGCGAGGCCCTTTCCTATAATTCACCCCTCCACTTT,CASSEALSYNSPLHF
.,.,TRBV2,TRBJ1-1,TGTGCCAGCAGTGTAGGGCGGCTTGACCCCGAAGCTTTCTTT,CASSVGRLDPEAFF
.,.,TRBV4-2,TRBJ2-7,TGTGCCAGCAGCCTCCCGGGCCGGGGTAGCATCTACGAGCAGTACTTC,CASSLPGRGSIYEQYF
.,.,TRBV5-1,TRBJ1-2,TGCGCCAGCAGCCCGGGGACGCACTATGGCTACACCTTC,CASSPGTHYGYTF
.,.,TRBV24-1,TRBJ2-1,TGTGCCACCAGTGACGCGCGAACTAGCTACAATGAGCAGTTCTTC,CATSDARTSYNEQFF
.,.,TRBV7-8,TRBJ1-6,TGTGCCAGCAGCTTAGACACGAAGAATTCACCCCTCCACTTT,CASSLDTKNSPLHF
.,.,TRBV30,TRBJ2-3,TGTGCCTGGAGTCCCCAAAATACGCAGTATTTT,CAWSPQNTQYF
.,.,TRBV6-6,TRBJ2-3,TGTGCCAGCAGTTACATTCCGACGGGTACAGATACGCAGTATTTT,CASSYIPTGTDTQYF
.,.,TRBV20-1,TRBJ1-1,TGCAGTGCTAGTCCGCGAGGGGTATTGAACAGTGAAGCTTTCTTT,CSASPRGVLNSEAFF
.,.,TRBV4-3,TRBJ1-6,TGCGCCAGCAGCCAAGGAAGGGACAATTCACCCCTCCACTTT,CASSQGRDNSPLHF
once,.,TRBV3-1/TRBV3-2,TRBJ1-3,TGTGCCAGCAGCTCCCGAAGGTCGGGGGATGGGACCATATATTTT,CASSSRRSGDGTIYF
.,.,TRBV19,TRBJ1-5,TGTGCCAGTAGTTATACGGGGGGCAATCAGCCCCAGCATTTT,CASSYTGGNQPQHF
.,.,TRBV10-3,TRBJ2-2,TGTGCCCTTAGACGGGGCACCGAAGCGAACACCGGGGAGCTGTTTTTT,CALRRGTEANTGELFF
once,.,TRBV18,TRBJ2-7,TGTGCCAGCTCACCACCCACGCGCGAGCAGTACTTC,CASSPPTREQYF
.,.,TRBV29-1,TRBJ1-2,TGCAGCGCTGAACGGGGGGCGCCTTACTATGGCTACACCTTC,CSAERGAPYYGYTF
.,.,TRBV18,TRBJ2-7,TGTGCCAGCGCCCGACAGGACTCCTACGAGCAGTACTTC,CASARQDSYEQYF
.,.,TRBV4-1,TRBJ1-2,TGCGCCAGCAGCCAGTCGACAGGACTCTATGGCTACACCTTC,CASSQSTGLYGYTF
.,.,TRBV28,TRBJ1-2,TGTGCCAGCATAAGCGGTTCTACCACCTATGGCTACACCTTC,CASISGSTTYGYTF
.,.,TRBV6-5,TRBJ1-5,TGTGCCAGCAGCCGAGGCTGGGACAATCAGCCCCAGCATTTT,CASSRGWDNQPQHF
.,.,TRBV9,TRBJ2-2,TGTGCCAGTTCACCCGGGACAACGAACACCGGGGAGCTGTTTTTT,CASSPGTTNTGELFF
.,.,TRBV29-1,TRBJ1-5,TGCAGCGTTGGCTTTGGTAGCAATCAGCCCCAGCATTTT,CSVGFGSNQPQHF
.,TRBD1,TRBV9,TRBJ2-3,TGTGCCAGCGGGACAGGGCCAACAGATACGCAGTATTTT,CASGTGPTDTQYF
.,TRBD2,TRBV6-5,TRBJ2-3,TGTGCCCGCGGGGGGCGGGGGAGGTGGACAGATACGCAGTATTTT,CARGGRGRWTDTQYF
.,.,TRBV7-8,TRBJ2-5,TGTGCCAGCAGCTCCCTCCCGGGAGACGTGGGGGAGACCCAGTACTTC,CASSSLPGDVGETQYF
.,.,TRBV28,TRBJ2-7,TGTGCCAGCAGTTTAAGGTACGAGCAGTACTTC,CASSLRYEQYF
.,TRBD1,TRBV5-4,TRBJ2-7,TGTGCCAGCAGCTTCGGGACAGGGAACTACGAGCAGTACTTC,CASSFGTGNYEQYF